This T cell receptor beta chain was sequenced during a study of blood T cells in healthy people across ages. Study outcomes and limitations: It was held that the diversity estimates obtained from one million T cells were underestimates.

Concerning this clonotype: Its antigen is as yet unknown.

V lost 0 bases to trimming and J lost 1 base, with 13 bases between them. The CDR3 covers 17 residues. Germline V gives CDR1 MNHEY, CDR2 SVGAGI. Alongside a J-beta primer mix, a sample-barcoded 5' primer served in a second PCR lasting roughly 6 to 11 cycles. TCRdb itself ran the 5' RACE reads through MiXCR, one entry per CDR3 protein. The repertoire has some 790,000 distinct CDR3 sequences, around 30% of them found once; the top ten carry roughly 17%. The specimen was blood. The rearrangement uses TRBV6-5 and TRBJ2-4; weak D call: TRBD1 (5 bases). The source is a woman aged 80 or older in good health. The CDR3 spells CASSYSGHPEAKNIQYF. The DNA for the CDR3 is TGTGCCAGCAGTTACTCGGGGCACCCCGAGGCCAAAAACATTCAGTACTTC.